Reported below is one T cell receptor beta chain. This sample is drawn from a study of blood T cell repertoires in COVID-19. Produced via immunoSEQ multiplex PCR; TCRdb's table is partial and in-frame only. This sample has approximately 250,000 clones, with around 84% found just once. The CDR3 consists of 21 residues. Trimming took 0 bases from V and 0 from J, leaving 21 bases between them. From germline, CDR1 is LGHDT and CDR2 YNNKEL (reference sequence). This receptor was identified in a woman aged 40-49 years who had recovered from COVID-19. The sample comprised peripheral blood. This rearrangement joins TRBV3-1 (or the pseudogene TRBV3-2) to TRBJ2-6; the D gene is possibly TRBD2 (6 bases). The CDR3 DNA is TGTGCCAGCAGCCAAGATGCCCTGGGGGGACGGGGACGCTCTGGGGCCAACGTCCTGACTTTC. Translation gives CASSQDALGGRGRSGANVLTF.